Reported below is one TCR beta chain. Its antigen is undetermined. Sequencing was performed with immunoSEQ multiplex PCR; in TCRdb, only in-frame clones are kept and a portion is missing. This repertoire shows 45,000 or so clones, 73% found once; its top ten account for roughly 4%. Treatment of patients with chemo-refractory metastatic non-small-cell lung cancer consisted of focal radiation plus CTLA-4 blockade with ipilimumab. These data originate in a study of radiotherapy plus CTLA-4 blockade in lung cancer. Study-level background: Objective responses arose in approximately 19% of patients, and about 32% experienced disease control.

Notes on the study in general: After treatment with radiotherapy plus ipilimumab, TCR clones that came from the tumor expanded in blood. Interferon-beta, together with early blood T cell clone dynamics, reportedly best predicted response.

Sequencing was performed on peripheral blood, taken from a patient treated with radiotherapy plus ipilimumab. This TCR was sampled from a human donor with non-small cell lung cancer who had a complete response to radiotherapy plus ipilimumab.

CDR3 residues: CASITSYLGGGYTF. For the CDR3, the DNA is TGTGCCAGCATCACCAGTTACCTGGGGGGTGGCTACACCTTC. This chain joins TRBV7-9 and TRBJ1-2, with a weak D call TRBD1 (5 bases). The CDR3 runs 14 residues. Trimming removed 7 bases from V and 7 bases from J, with 19 bases in between. Germline V gene lookup returns CDR1 SEHNR and CDR2 FQNEAQ (reference sequence).